The 11 T cell receptor beta chains presented below share a single source sample, sequenced in a study of naive and memory T cell subsets. An equimolar mix of two oligonucleotides served as the beta constant-region primer for TRBC1 and TRBC2. TCRdb re-derived calls from the UMI-ligation and nested PCR reads in MiXCR, one entry per CDR3 protein. The table has 130,000 to 150,000 distinct CDR3 sequences, approximately 17% seen once. The sequenced sample was naive CD4+ T cells from blood. The receptors stem from a human donor in good health.

This clonotype was counted a few times. The V and J genes are TRBV5-1 and TRBJ2-3; D remains unclear. Germline-derived CDR1 and CDR2 are SGHRS and YFSETQ. V dropped 4 bases and J dropped 2 bases, with 11 bases sitting between them. This CDR3 has 14 residues. The CDR3 bases are TGCGCCAGCAGCCCGGCCGGAGCCACAGATACGCAGTATTTT. Residues: CASSPAGATDTQYF.

The rearrangement links TRBV5-4 to TRBJ2-3; D is perhaps TRBD1 or TRBD2 (5 bases each). CDR1 is SGHNT and CDR2 is YYREEE in the germline V gene (reference sequence). The CDR3 consists of 18 residues. V lost 0 bases and J 2 bases, leaving 19 bases between the germline ends. Written as DNA, the CDR3 is TGTGCCAGCAGCTTGGGCCCCGAGGGGCACCTTAACACAGATACGCAGTATTTT. This codes for CASSLGPEGHLNTDTQYF.

This clonotype appeared a few times. The CDR3 DNA sequence: TGTGCCAGCAGCCAACAGGGGTTTACCCCTCACGAGCAGTACTTC. Protein sequence: CASSQQGFTPHEQYF. The chain joins TRBV7-8 to TRBJ2-7, with 7 nucleotides matching TRBD1. CDR1 is SGHVS and CDR2 is FQNEAQ in the germline V gene. The V segment lost 5 bases and the J segment 5 bases; nucleotides outside the gene matches: 12. The CDR3 sequence is 15 residues long.

This clonotype occurred a few times. The rearrangement uses TRBV7-9 and TRBJ2-7; 9 bases line up with TRBD1. The V gene's germline CDR1 is SEHNR and CDR2 FQNEAQ (reference sequence). There are 16 residues in the CDR3. V lost 2 bases to trimming and J lost 3 bases; unmatched junction nucleotides: 8. The CDR3 DNA reads TGTGCCAGCAGCTTACAAGGGACAGGGAAAATCTACGAGCAGTACTTC. Protein: CASSLQGTGKIYEQYF.

The V and J genes are TRBV11-1 and TRBJ2-3; 15 positions match TRBD2. V lost 0 bases and J lost 8; bases outside the gene matches: 9. Germline assignment: CDR1 SGHAT and CDR2 FQDESV (reference sequence). CDR3 size: 18 residues. The CDR3 is CASSLAPGLAGGPGTQYF. Here the CDR3 DNA reads TGTGCCAGCAGCTTAGCCCCGGGACTAGCGGGAGGACCGGGTACGCAGTATTTT.

The rearrangement links TRBV10-3 to TRBJ2-3; D may be TRBD2 (5 bases). The V and J ends lost 7 bases and 2 bases respectively, with 31 bases between them. The germline V gene encodes CDR1 ENHRY and CDR2 SYGVKD. The CDR3 totals 20 residues. The CDR3 protein is CAIIRPDPIFSERFTDTQYF. CDR3 DNA: TGTGCCATCATCCGACCCGACCCTATCTTTAGCGAGCGCTTCACAGATACGCAGTATTTT.

The chain joins TRBV5-5 to TRBJ2-3; 8 nucleotides align to TRBD2. The V gene end was trimmed by 8 bases and the J gene end by 2 bases; junction bases not matched to a gene: 13. This CDR3 region has 16 residues. CDR1 is SGHKS, CDR2 YYEKEE, per germline (reference sequence). CDR3 nucleotides: TGTGCCAGTAAGCTTCGTGAGCGGGAGTACACAGATACGCAGTATTTT. This gives the protein CASKLREREYTDTQYF.

The V call is TRBV10-3, the J call TRBJ1-4, with 10 bases identical to TRBD1. The ends lost 3 bases at V and 7 bases at J; junction bases unmatched: 5. Germline V gene sequence: CDR1 ENHRY, CDR2 SYGVKD. The CDR3 runs to 15 residues. CDR3 protein: CAISDGTGVIEKLFF. CDR3 DNA: TGTGCCATCAGTGATGGGACAGGGGTTATTGAAAAACTGTTTTTT.

This clonotype was observed a handful of times. The chain recombines TRBV20-1 with TRBJ2-7; TRBD2 matches 11 bases. The CDR3 is 15 residues long. With V trimmed by 1 base and J by 4 bases, 6 bases remained unmatched. Germline lookup yields CDR1 DFQATT and CDR2 SNEGSKA (reference sequence). CDR3 amino acids: CSARGVTSGRYEQYF. Here the CDR3 DNA reads TGCAGTGCTAGAGGAGTAACTAGCGGGAGATACGAGCAGTACTTC.

V and J are TRBV5-5 and TRBJ2-3; D unresolved. The CDR3 length is 12 residues. Trimming took off 4 bases at V and 6 bases at J, with 9 bases between the two ends. Germline-derived CDR1 and CDR2 are SGHKS and YYEKEE (reference sequence). CDR3 region: CASSTPPDTQYF. The CDR3 coding sequence is TGTGCCAGCAGCACCCCGCCGGATACGCAGTATTTT.

The chain uses TRBV7-3 and TRBJ1-1; tentatively, D is TRBD1 (5 bases). This CDR3 spans 13 amino acids. With 5 bases removed from V and 4 bases from J, the gap between germline ends came to 11 bases. Looked up from germline, CDR1 is SGHTA and CDR2 is FQGTGA. The CDR3 sequence: CASSLGRFTEAFF. Written as DNA, the CDR3 is TGTGCCAGCAGCCTGGGACGGTTCACTGAAGCTTTCTTT.